This TCR beta chain was documented in a study of cytomegalovirus exposure and HLA in healthy donors. Study background: An earlier analysis found 120 million or so unique TCR beta sequences from about 190 million T cells. Whole-study findings and limits: HLA restriction was apparent for most CMV-associated TCR beta chains in a later analysis. Most of the TCR beta V segments (in an earlier analysis) were productive either about 87% or about 30% of the time.

The primer mix had 60 Vbeta and 13 Jbeta primers. In the original analysis: Later analysis identified 65 million to 80 million unique TCR beta chains, 9 million to 12 million shared. The table came from immunoSEQ multiplex PCR; TCRdb's copy has only in-frame clones and leaves some out. That table supplies the V and J calls and clone size; D and trimming were determined from the DNA. The repertoire shows about 130,000 clones; the top ten hold over 0.8%. Germline trimming cut 2 bases from V and 3 bases from J; bases unmatched to any gene: 5. This CDR3 comprises 16 residues. Germline V gene lookup returns CDR1 MDHEN and CDR2 SYDVKM. Comment on this clone: What it binds is unknown.

This chain links TRBV28 with TRBJ2-1; 9 bases fit TRBD2. Sequenced: PBMCs. This TCR came from a young man in good health and CMV-seronegative. This chain's CDR3 is CASSLAGGPLYNEQFF. The DNA for the CDR3 is TGTGCCAGCAGTTTAGCGGGAGGGCCGCTCTACAATGAGCAGTTCTTC.